The 21 T cell receptor beta chains reported below all come from one sample, sequenced in a study of blood T cells in healthy people across ages. Combining a sample-barcoded 5' primer with a J-beta primer mix, a second PCR ran for 7 to 11 cycles. TCRdb processed the 5' RACE reads anew with MiXCR; each CDR3 protein has one entry. The repertoire has over 1,500,000 distinct CDR3 sequences, about 39% of them found once; the top ten carry more than 20%. Sequencing was performed on blood. The receptors stem from a human donor in good health.

Remarks on this clonotype: Sequence at one end of the junction differs from germline and may be a read error. The V and J genes are TRBV7-2 and TRBJ1-2; D not resolved. Germline-derived CDR1 and CDR2 are SGHTA and FQGNSA. The CDR3 has 12 amino acids. For the CDR3, the DNA is TGTGCCTGCAGCTCCTCCAACTATGGCTACACCTTC. Encoded protein: CACSSSNYGYTF.

This clonotype was seen once. The chain couples TRBV20-1 to TRBJ1-1; D possibly corresponds to TRBD1 (6 bases). The V end lost 5 bases, the J end lost 1 base, and 17 bases lay between the germline ends. Germline V gene lookup returns CDR1 DFQATT and CDR2 SNEGSKA (reference sequence). This CDR3 has 15 amino acids. CDR3 nucleotide sequence: TGCAGTGCTCCCCGTGCCGGGACACAGAACACTGAAGCTTTCTTT. This translates into CSAPRAGTQNTEAFF.

The chain couples TRBV5-1 to TRBJ1-2; TRBD1 might be the D (5 bases). The V and J ends lost 3 bases and 4 bases respectively, with 19 bases between them. The CDR3 spans 16 residues. The germline gives CDR1 SGHRS, CDR2 YFSETQ. The CDR3 region is CASSSSRGARSYGYTF. CDR3 DNA sequence: TGCGCCAGCAGCTCCAGTAGGGGCGCGAGGTCCTATGGCTACACCTTC.

The chain joins TRBV5-1 to TRBJ2-7; 7 nucleotides agree with TRBD1. Per the germline V gene, CDR1 is SGHRS and CDR2 is YFSETQ. V shed 3 bases and J 7 bases; nucleotides not matched to a gene: 7. The length of the CDR3 is 13 residues. CDR3 nucleotides: TGCGCCAGCAGCTCAAGGGTACAGGGGGAGCAGTACTTC. Its translation is CASSSRVQGEQYF.

This clonotype was observed many times. The rearrangement uses TRBV29-1 and TRBJ2-7; tentatively, D is TRBD1 or TRBD2 (6 bases each). The V end lost 7 bases, the J end lost 3 bases, and 10 bases lay between the germline ends. Looked up from germline, CDR1 is SQVTM and CDR2 is ANQGSEA. The CDR3 contains 11 residues. CDR3 in DNA: TGCAGCGGACAGGAGGGCTACGAGCAGTACTTC. Translation gives CSGQEGYEQYF.

This clonotype has only a few counts. The CDR3 bases are TGCAGTGCTAGAGATCTGAGCGCAAAACTGTTTTTT. This encodes CSARDLSAKLFF. This rearrangement joins TRBV20-1 to TRBJ1-4; the D is unclear. This CDR3 comprises 12 residues. The V and J ends lost 0 bases and 10 bases respectively, with 9 bases between them. CDR1 and CDR2 (germline): DFQATT, SNEGSKA (reference sequence).

The V and J genes are TRBV5-1 and TRBJ2-7; D is possibly TRBD1 (5 bases). With 2 bases removed from V and 0 bases from J, the gap between germline ends came to 21 bases. This CDR3 comprises 18 residues. CDR1 SGHRS and CDR2 YFSETQ come from the germline V gene. The CDR3 reads CASSLGADDSSDSYEQYF. The CDR3 nucleotides are TGCGCCAGCAGCTTAGGGGCGGATGATTCGAGCGACTCCTACGAGCAGTACTTC.

The chain employs TRBV6-5 and TRBJ2-1, with unresolved D. The germline V and J ends were trimmed by 6 bases and 7 bases, with 10 bases remaining between them. This CDR3 region has 12 residues. From germline, CDR1 is MNHEY and CDR2 SVGAGI. The CDR3: CASSQALNEQFF. The CDR3 region has the DNA TGTGCCAGCAGCCAAGCCTTGAATGAGCAGTTCTTC.

This clonotype was seen at least ten times. The chain carries TRBV9 and TRBJ2-4; 10 nucleotides agree with TRBD2. Germline CDR1 is SGDLS and CDR2 is YYNGEE. V was clipped by 4 bases and J by 7 bases; unmatched bases: 8. This CDR3 is built from 15 residues. For the CDR3, the DNA is TGTGCCAGCAGCCCTTCAGCGGGGGGGCCGAACATTCAGTACTTC. It codes for CASSPSAGGPNIQYF.

This clonotype was detected a few times. The gene calls are TRBV5-1 and TRBJ2-7; a weak D match, TRBD1 (5 bases). Germline V lookup: CDR1 SGHRS, CDR2 YFSETQ. Deletions cut 0 bases from V and 2 bases from J, with 9 bases between. The CDR3 has 14 residues. DNA of the CDR3: TGCGCCAGCAGCTTGGTTATGGACACCTACGAGCAGTACTTC. Protein sequence: CASSLVMDTYEQYF.

This clonotype was found a few times. The rearrangement joins TRBV6-6 to TRBJ1-2; the D is unclear. Germline-derived CDR1 and CDR2 are MNHNY and SVGAGI (reference sequence). V was trimmed by 2 bases and J by 8 bases, leaving 12 bases between them. The CDR3 totals 13 residues. The CDR3 DNA reads TGTGCCAGCAGTTACCCTCAAAGCCCGGGCTACACCTTC. Protein sequence: CASSYPQSPGYTF.

This clonotype was seen only a few times. This chain links TRBV4-1 with TRBJ2-7; maybe TRBD2 (5 bases). CDR1 MGHRA and CDR2 YSYEKL come from the germline V gene. Trimming left V 2 bases short and J 7 bases short, with 24 bases between. The CDR3 totals 17 residues. DNA for the CDR3: TGCGCCAGCAGCCAAAGAGGACTCTCAATAACCTATGGAGAGCAGTACTTC. It specifies CASSQRGLSITYGEQYF.

This clonotype was counted only a few times. The chain has TRBV28 and TRBJ2-7, with D uncertain. There are 13 residues in the CDR3. V gave up 3 bases and J gave up 4 bases, with 10 bases separating them. The germline CDR1 and CDR2 sequences are MDHEN and SYDVKM. CDR3 nucleotides: TGTGCCAGCAGTTTCCTTGGACGTTACGAGCAGTACTTC. This translates into CASSFLGRYEQYF.

The chain uses TRBV9 and TRBJ1-1, with D possibly TRBD1 on 5 matching bases. The length of the CDR3 is 14 residues. V was cut by 0 bases and J by 5 bases, with 11 bases left in between. Germline values: CDR1 SGDLS, CDR2 YYNGEE. CDR3 DNA sequence: TGTGCCAGCAGCGTAGAAGTAGGGGTGACTGAAGCTTTCTTT. Residues: CASSVEVGVTEAFF.

The chain combines TRBV18 with TRBJ1-1; 9 bases agree with TRBD1. Unmatched junction bases numbered 7, after V lost 5 bases and J lost 3 bases. In germline, CDR1 is KGHSH, CDR2 LQKENI. The CDR3 runs 15 residues. The CDR3 DNA reads as TGTGCCAGCTCAGCCGGGACAGGGTTTTACACTGAAGCTTTCTTT. Translating it yields CASSAGTGFYTEAFF. Full variable domain (outside the CDR3, taken from reference TRBV18 and TRBJ1-1): NAGVMQNPRHLVRRRGQEARLRCSPMKGHSHVYWYRQLPEEGLKFMVYLQKENIIDESGMPKERFSAEFPKEGPSILRIQQVVRGDSAAYFCASSAGTGFYTEAFFGQGTRLTVV.

V gene TRBV4-1 combines with J gene TRBJ1-1; D is unclear. The CDR3 contains 15 residues. V lost 0 bases and J 7 bases, leaving 15 bases between the germline ends. Germline V gene lookup returns CDR1 MGHRA and CDR2 YSYEKL. The CDR3, as DNA: TGCGCCAGCAGCCAAGATAGAAGATACGGATTTGAAGCTTTCTTT. Encoded protein: CASSQDRRYGFEAFF.

This clonotype was found a few times. The V call is TRBV4-3, the J call TRBJ1-5, with unresolved D. Germline CDR1 is LGHNA and CDR2 is YSLEER. The CDR3 length is 15 residues. The V end was cut by 0 bases, the J end by 4 bases, with 10 bases between. CDR3 protein: CASSQDTGSNQPQHF. The DNA for the CDR3 is TGCGCCAGCAGCCAAGATACTGGTAGTAATCAGCCCCAGCATTTT.

The genes are TRBV27 and TRBJ2-4; D is unclear. The CDR3 is made up of 12 amino acids. Germline assignment: CDR1 MNHEY and CDR2 SMNVEV (reference sequence). Trimming left V 4 bases short and J 8 bases short, with 9 bases between. The CDR3 DNA is TGTGCCAGCAGTTCTTTCGGAGACATTCAGTACTTC. Protein sequence: CASSSFGDIQYF.

This clonotype was observed a few times. This sequence joins TRBV5-1 and TRBJ2-5, with a tentative D call TRBD2 (6 bases). The V gene's germline CDR1 is SGHRS and CDR2 YFSETQ. The CDR3 consists of 13 residues. V was shortened by 3 bases and J by 11 bases, with 17 bases between the two germline ends. Here the CDR3 DNA reads TGCGCCAGCAGCTACCGAGGGAGGACGGAGCAGTACTTC. Its translation: CASSYRGRTEQYF.

A few counts support this clonotype. J is TRBJ2-6 and V is TRBV24-1; D ambiguous. V gave up 0 bases and J gave up 0 bases, with 8 bases separating them. Per germline, CDR1 KGHDR and CDR2 SFDVKD. The CDR3 extends over 17 amino acids. The CDR3 DNA is TGTGCCACCAGTGATTTGCTCCCCAGCTCTGGGGCCAACGTCCTGACTTTC. This sequence encodes CATSDLLPSSGANVLTF.

A word on this clonotype: An end of the junction differs from the germline gene, which may be a read error. The chain uses TRBV7-2 and TRBJ2-7; 10 nucleotides line up with TRBD2. CDR1 is SGHTA and CDR2 is FQGNSA in the germline V gene. The CDR3 is 15 amino acids. CDR3 sequence (DNA): TGTGCCAGCAGCTATACTAGCGGGGTTTCCTACGAGCAGGACTTC. It translates to CASSYTSGVSYEQDF. Filled out from reference TRBV7-2 and TRBJ2-7, the complete variable domain reads GAGVSQSPSNKVTEKGKDVELRCDPISGHTALYWYRQSLGQGLEFLIYFQGNSAPDKSGLPSDRFSAERTGGSVSTLTIQRTQQEDSAVYLCASSYTSGVSYEQDFGPGTRLTVT.